This T cell receptor (beta chain) was recorded in a study of cytomegalovirus exposure and HLA in healthy donors. From germline, CDR1 is MDHEN and CDR2 SYDVKM. The length of the CDR3 is 17 residues. V lost 6 bases to trimming and J lost 2 bases; unmatched junction nucleotides: 14. PCR was performed using 60 Vbeta and 13 Jbeta primers. Only in-frame clones appear in the TCRdb table, and some are missing; sequencing was by immunoSEQ multiplex PCR. Among approximately 180,000 clones, about 76% were seen once, and the ten largest hold 1.6%. Nominally healthy donors provided the samples, though records likely missed some immune exposures.

The sequencing input was PBMCs. The sequence was collected from a woman aged 45-59 years in good health and CMV-seronegative. The chain is built from TRBV28 and TRBJ1-1; 8 bases fit TRBD1. The CDR3 DNA reads as TGTGCCAGCAGCGCCGACTCCAGGGGGCGAATCAACACTGAAGCTTTCTTT. As protein: CASSADSRGRINTEAFF.